This T cell receptor (beta chain) originates from a study of immune cell composition in non-small cell lung cancer. Assay used: immunoSEQ multiplex PCR; TCRdb lists only in-frame clones, some missing. The sample yields fewer than 20,000 clones, 77% seen once. The normal lung sample lay at least 3 cm, and maximally far, from the tumour. These data were also filed under a second study, of CD4 T cells in lung cancer. That paper states: Tumor and non-adjacent lung came from curative-intent resections for stage I-III non-small cell lung cancer.

This TCR derives from a human donor with non-small cell lung cancer. Sequenced sample: non-adjacent lung tissue.

The CDR3 spells CASSSTYAVLNEQFF. CDR3 DNA: TGTGCCAGCAGCTCCACTTATGCGGTTCTCAATGAGCAGTTCTTC. The V and J genes are TRBV11-1 and TRBJ2-1; no firm D call. The CDR3 has 15 amino acids. CDR1 SGHAT and CDR2 FQDESV come from the germline V gene (reference sequence). V lost 4 bases, J lost 6 bases, and 16 bases lay in between.